The sequence of this T cell receptor (beta chain) was determined in a study of cytomegalovirus exposure and HLA in healthy donors. This clone was seen a single time. The study ran its PCR with 60 Vbeta and 13 Jbeta primers. Clones were read by immunoSEQ multiplex PCR, and TCRdb kept only the in-frame ones, dropping some. The sample records over 250,000 clones, more than 80% being singletons. The sequence was obtained from a man between 40 and 49 years old in good health and CMV-seropositive. The sample consisted of PBMCs.

The CDR3 is CASFRSSGSPFYTQYF. CDR3 DNA: TGTGCCAGCTTCCGATCTAGCGGGAGTCCTTTTTATACGCAGTATTTT. The chain uses TRBV7-2 and TRBJ2-3; 10 nucleotides line up with TRBD2. The CDR3 is 16 residues long. Germline values: CDR1 SGHTA, CDR2 FQGNSA. The junction had 15 bases not matched to a gene; V was cut back by 8 bases and J by 7 bases. Based on the CDR3 plus reference TRBV7-2 and TRBJ2-3, the full variable domain is GAGVSQSPSNKVTEKGKDVELRCDPISGHTALYWYRQSLGQGLEFLIYFQGNSAPDKSGLPSDRFSAERTGGSVSTLTIQRTQQEDSAVYLCASFRSSGSPFYTQYFGPGTRLTVL.